One and the same sample provided the 10 T cell receptor beta chains below, sequenced in a study of identical twins. One entry per CDR3 protein, called by TCRdb with MiXCR from the 5' RACE reads. The sample records around 1.7 million distinct CDR3 sequences, roughly 35% being singletons. Sequenced material: cord blood. The receptors were gathered from a newborn girl in good health.

This clonotype was observed a handful of times. The gene calls are TRBV20-1 and TRBJ1-1; 12 positions match TRBD1. CDR1 DFQATT and CDR2 SNEGSKA come from the germline V gene (reference sequence). The CDR3 covers 15 residues. J lost 2 bases, V lost 0 bases, and 1 base had no gene match. The CDR3 reads CSARDGTGGNTEAFF. The CDR3 bases are TGCAGTGCTAGAGATGGGACAGGGGGCAACACTGAAGCTTTCTTT.

This clonotype was found many times. This rearrangement joins TRBV5-1 to TRBJ2-1; the match to TRBD2 covers 11 bases. The germline CDR1 and CDR2 sequences are SGHRS and YFSETQ. J was trimmed by 0 bases and V by 1 base; bases with no gene match: 6. The CDR3 is made up of 18 amino acids. In DNA, the CDR3 is TGCGCCAGCAGCTTGTCATTAGCGGGGGGGAGCTCCTACAATGAGCAGTTCTTC. Protein product: CASSLSLAGGSSYNEQFF.

This chain connects TRBV3-1 to TRBJ2-7; 8 nucleotides agree with TRBD2. The junction had 8 bases not matched to a gene; V was cut back by 4 bases and J by 3 bases. CDR1 and CDR2 (germline): LGHDT, YNNKEL (reference sequence). The CDR3 loop spans 15 amino acids. Here the CDR3 DNA reads TGTGCCAGCAGCCGGCAAGGACTAGCTGGCTACGAGCAGTACTTC. Its protein product is CASSRQGLAGYEQYF.

In regard to this clonotype: The junction departs from the called germline gene at one end, perhaps through a read error. CDR3 in amino acids: CASSFGQGPYNKQFF. CDR3 sequence (DNA): TGTGCCAGCAGTTTTGGACAGGGGCCCTACAATAAGCAGTTCTTC. The gene calls are TRBV12-3 or TRBV12-4 and TRBJ2-1, with TRBD1 matching over 9 bases. The CDR3 has 15 amino acids.

This clonotype was seen more than once but under ten times. This CDR3 is CSGGTGDQPQHF. CDR3 DNA: TGCAGTGGTGGGACAGGGGACCAGCCCCAGCATTTT. V usage is TRBV20-1 and J usage is TRBJ1-5, with 10 nucleotides matching TRBD1. This CDR3 has 12 amino acids. With V trimmed by 7 bases and J by 7 bases, 4 bases remained unmatched. The germline gives CDR1 DFQATT, CDR2 SNEGSKA (reference sequence).

This clonotype was observed a few times. For the CDR3, the DNA is TGTGCCAGCAGTTACCGGGGCGTCGTAGCGTCCTACGAGCAGTACTTC. Translated, it gives CASSYRGVVASYEQYF. The chain couples TRBV6-2 or TRBV6-3 to TRBJ2-7; D could derive from TRBD1 or TRBD2 (5 bases each). CDR1 is MNHEY, CDR2 SVGEGT, per germline. This CDR3 contains 16 residues. Trimming removed 2 bases at V and 1 base at J, with 15 bases between.

This clonotype was observed a handful of times. The rearrangement joins TRBV20-1 to TRBJ1-6, with 7 bases fitting TRBD1. The CDR3 spans 14 residues. Trimming at V came to 4 bases and at J to 6 bases, leaving 6 bases not matched to a gene. Germline V gene data show CDR1 as DFQATT and CDR2 as SNEGSKA (reference sequence). The CDR3 nucleotides are TGCAGTGCTATTCTCGGACAGGCTAATTCACCCCTCCACTTT. This sequence encodes CSAILGQANSPLHF.

This chain links TRBV20-1 with TRBJ2-5; TRBD1 is a possible D gene (6 bases). Germline CDR1 reads DFQATT; CDR2 reads SNEGSKA (reference sequence). V was clipped by 5 bases and J by 0 bases, with 13 bases between them. CDR3 length: 14 amino acids. CDR3 protein: CSASQGIYQETQYF. The CDR3 DNA sequence: TGCAGTGCTTCCCAGGGGATCTACCAAGAGACCCAGTACTTC.

This clonotype was detected a few times. The J gene is TRBJ2-5, the V gene TRBV2; D ambiguous. Per germline, CDR1 SNHLY and CDR2 FYNNEI. CDR3 length: 14 residues. Trimming shortened V by 2 bases and J by 5 bases, and 12 bases separated the two germline ends. The CDR3 protein is CASSERLVRETQYF. Here the CDR3 DNA reads TGTGCCAGCAGTGAACGGCTAGTTCGCGAGACCCAGTACTTC.

Comment on this clonotype: A read error may be the cause here, since a much bigger clone is one base away. V gene TRBV6-5 combines with J gene TRBJ1-2; the match to TRBD1 covers 7 bases. CDR1 is MNHEY, CDR2 SVGAGI, per germline. The CDR3 consists of 18 residues. CDR3 residues: CASSYSSRTGGIDYGHTF. For the CDR3, the DNA is TGTGCCAGCAGTTACTCGAGTCGGACAGGAGGGATTGACTATGGCCACACCTTC.